A selection of T cell receptor beta chains follows, all from one sample in a study of cytomegalovirus exposure and HLA in healthy donors. Data came from immunoSEQ multiplex PCR; TCRdb stores just in-frame clones and leaves some out. The repertoire has around 150,000 clones, about nine tenths of them found once; the top ten carry approximately 10%. Source material: PBMCs. The receptor source for this set is a woman between 18 and 30 years old in good health and CMV-seropositive. The CDR3 runs from the conserved cysteine through the conserved F or W. The D gene is left open where the match is weak. Clone size is given for some rows only: seen once, a few or many times, or a class if the clone is expanded.

TRBV28	TRBD1	TRBJ1-2	-	CASSSGQGFYYGYTF
TRBV28	TRBD2	TRBJ2-1	-	CASSLRAGALNEQFF
TRBV6-1	TRBD1	TRBJ1-4	-	CASSEGGTETKLFF
TRBV28	TRBD2	TRBJ2-6	-	CASSSRWGGTGANVLTF
TRBV10-3	-	TRBJ2-7	-	CAISVGKLANIDEQYF
TRBV2	TRBD1	TRBJ2-5	-	CASDRGETQYF
TRBV7-7	TRBD1	TRBJ2-1	-	CASSSGQGAYNEQFF
TRBV6-1	-	TRBJ2-1	-	CASSEIGRGYNEQFF
TRBV6-4	TRBD1	TRBJ2-1	-	CASSVTGGSYNEQFF
TRBV7-6	-	TRBJ2-5	once	CASSLFSQGQETQYF
TRBV19	-	TRBJ2-6	once	CASSERESGANVLTF